Listed here are 27 T cell receptor beta chains from one sample, sequenced in a study of follicular helper T cells after annual influenza vaccination (dated by TCRdb to 2016 to 2017). Libraries came from the immunoSEQ multiplex PCR assay. TCRdb limited this immuneACCESS table to in-frame rearrangements with V and J called. A share of clones is missing; checked studies link under half to unresolved V genes, and the rest is unexplained. Present in this sample are about 9,200 clones, roughly 85% of which were seen just once. The biggest ten clones account for approximately 1.5% of the sample. According to the study, the label for this sample's time point signals: 2015-2016 season, pre-vaccination. Sequenced here: CXCR5+ CD38- circulating T follicular helper cells from blood, sampled on the day of influenza vaccination. What this sample's cell subset or site label stands for: circulating Tfh, non-naive CD4+CXCR5+PD-1+ (ICOS+CD38+ or ICOS-CD38-). Receptor source: an adult who received the influenza vaccine.

This chain connects TRBV5-1 to TRBJ2-3; 9 bases agree with TRBD2. Trimming at V came to 5 bases and at J to 0 bases, leaving 13 bases not matched to a gene. The CDR3 is 18 amino acids. Germline CDR1 reads SGHRS; CDR2 reads YFSETQ. CDR3 nucleotide sequence: TGCGCCAGCAGTCTTTATCCCGGGACTAGCATTAGCACAGATACGCAGTATTTT. Protein product: CASSLYPGTSISTDTQYF.

The chain links TRBV10-2 to TRBJ2-5, with TRBD1 matching over 8 bases. J gave up 4 bases and V 8 bases, and 6 bases lay outside the gene matches. CDR3 length: 13 residues. Per the germline V gene, CDR1 is WSHSY and CDR2 is SAAADI. The CDR3 nucleotides read TGCGCCAGCGGGACAGGCCTCCTAGAGACCCAGTACTTC. Translating gives CASGTGLLETQYF.

This chain connects TRBV11-2 to TRBJ2-1; TRBD2 is a possible D gene (6 bases). Germline CDR1 SGHAT, CDR2 FQNNGV. This CDR3 is 16 amino acids long. V gave up 4 bases and J gave up 1 base, with 14 bases separating them. The CDR3 DNA reads as TGTGCCAGCAGCTCAAAAAGCGGGTTATCCTACAATGAGCAGTTCTTC. The encoded protein is CASSSKSGLSYNEQFF.

This sequence joins TRBV28 and TRBJ1-3; 7 bases match TRBD1. CDR3 size: 13 residues. Germline CDR1 reads MDHEN; CDR2 reads SYDVKM. CDR3 loop: CALSGQSGNTIYF. The CDR3 coding sequence is TGTGCATTATCGGGACAGTCTGGAAACACCATATATTTT. Based on the CDR3 plus reference TRBV28 and TRBJ1-3, the full variable domain is DVKVTQSSRYLVKRTGEKVFLECVQDMDHENMFWYRQDPGLGLRLIYFSYDVKMKEKGDIPEGYSVSREKKERFSLILESASTNQTSMYLCALSGQSGNTIYFGEGSWLTVV.

This clone occurred once. V gene TRBV18 combines with J gene TRBJ1-2; 7 bases agree with TRBD1. V shed 3 bases and J 3 bases; nucleotides not matched to a gene: 7. Germline V gene data show CDR1 as KGHSH and CDR2 as LQKENI. This CDR3 comprises 15 residues. The CDR3 loop reads CASSPEYRGDYGYTF. CDR3 in DNA: TGTGCCAGCTCACCGGAATACAGGGGCGACTATGGCTACACCTTC.

This chain joins TRBV7-3 and TRBJ2-7; D gene uncertain. This CDR3 comprises 14 residues. Trimming took off 5 bases at V and 0 bases at J, with 11 bases between the two ends. The V gene's germline CDR1 is SGHTA and CDR2 FQGTGA. The CDR3 nucleotides read TGTGCCAGCAGCCCCACCCCTAACTCCTACGAGCAGTACTTC. This sequence encodes CASSPTPNSYEQYF. The full variable domain, its missing parts supplied by reference TRBV7-3 and TRBJ2-7, is GAGVSQTPSNKVTEKGKYVELRCDPISGHTALYWYRQSLGQGPEFLIYFQGTGAADDSGLPNDRFFAVRPEGSVSTLKIQRTERGDSAVYLCASSPTPNSYEQYFGPGTRLTVT.

The chain combines TRBV5-1 with TRBJ2-1; D possibly corresponds to TRBD2 (6 bases). Looked up from germline, CDR1 is SGHRS and CDR2 is YFSETQ. The CDR3 length is 14 residues. V gave up 6 bases and J gave up 0 bases, with 10 bases separating them. The CDR3 DNA reads as TGCGCCAGCACCCTCGGGGGCTCCTACAATGAGCAGTTCTTC. Its protein product is CASTLGGSYNEQFF.

The genes are TRBV15 and TRBJ2-1, with TRBD2 matching over 8 bases. This CDR3 spans 14 amino acids. From germline, CDR1 is LNHNV and CDR2 YYDKDF (reference sequence). V was pared by 6 bases and J by 6 bases, with 7 bases of the junction left unmatched. CDR3 nucleotides: TGTGCCACCAGTGTGGTAGCGGGAAGCAATGAGCAGTTCTTC. Its translation is CATSVVAGSNEQFF.

V usage is TRBV18 and J usage is TRBJ1-2; D may be TRBD1 (5 bases). The CDR3 runs to 13 residues. The germline V and J ends were trimmed by 2 bases and 7 bases, with 11 bases remaining between them. Germline values: CDR1 KGHSH, CDR2 LQKENI. CDR3 nucleotide sequence: TGTGCCAGCTCACCAGGGGGTCCCAGTGGCTACACCTTC. Amino acids: CASSPGGPSGYTF.

The rearrangement joins TRBV4-2 to TRBJ2-2; 8 nucleotides align to TRBD1. The CDR3 is made up of 17 amino acids. Trimming cost V 4 bases and J 7 bases; bases outside gene matches: 14. The germline gives CDR1 LGHNA, CDR2 YNFKEQ. Here the CDR3 reads CASSPQGAGTQGGELFF. The CDR3 nucleotides read TGTGCCAGCAGCCCCCAGGGGGCGGGAACTCAAGGCGGGGAGCTGTTTTTT.

This chain's CDR3 is CASSLQGASSYNEQFF. Written as DNA, the CDR3 is TGTGCCAGCAGCTTGCAGGGGGCGTCCTCCTACAATGAGCAGTTCTTC. V usage is TRBV7-3 and J usage is TRBJ2-1; 8 nucleotides align to TRBD1. Germline CDR1 reads SGHTA; CDR2 reads FQGTGA. This CDR3 comprises 16 residues. Unmatched junction bases numbered 4, after V lost 3 bases and J lost 0 bases.

The CDR3 loop reads CSVGDNYNQPQHF. DNA of the CDR3: TGCAGCGTTGGGGACAACTACAATCAGCCCCAGCATTTT. The chain uses TRBV29-1 and TRBJ1-5; TRBD1 might be the D (6 bases). Germline V lookup: CDR1 SQVTM, CDR2 ANQGSEA. This CDR3 has 13 residues. Trimming took off 4 bases at V and 3 bases at J, with 10 bases between the two ends.

The J gene is TRBJ2-7, the V gene TRBV18, with 13 bases fitting TRBD2. The CDR3 spans 18 residues. Looked up from germline, CDR1 is KGHSH and CDR2 is LQKENI. J was trimmed by 8 bases and V by 5 bases; bases with no gene match: 18. The CDR3 coding sequence is TGTGCCAGCTCATCCCACGGACTAGCGGGAGTGGGACTACGTCAGCAGTACTTC. Translation: CASSSHGLAGVGLRQQYF.

The CDR3 here is CASSPTLDRGRTEAFF. Here the CDR3 DNA reads TGTGCCAGCAGTCCGACCTTAGACAGGGGTCGAACTGAAGCTTTCTTT. The chain employs TRBV27 and TRBJ1-1; 8 bases agree with TRBD1. V was pared by 5 bases and J by 5 bases, with 13 bases of the junction left unmatched. CDR1 MNHEY and CDR2 SMNVEV come from the germline V gene (reference sequence). CDR3 size: 16 residues.

The chain couples TRBV15 to TRBJ2-7; 8 bases match TRBD2. The CDR3 is 15 residues long. CDR1 and CDR2 (germline): LNHNV, YYDKDF (reference sequence). The V segment lost 2 bases and the J segment 2 bases; nucleotides outside the gene matches: 5. The CDR3 region has the DNA TGTGCCACCAGCAGACTCAGCGGGGGAGCCTACGAGCAGTACTTC. Its translation: CATSRLSGGAYEQYF. The full variable domain, rest sourced from reference TRBV15 and TRBJ2-7, is DAMVIQNPRYQVTQFGKPVTLSCSQTLNHNVMYWYQQKSSQAPKLLFHYYDKDFNNEADTPDNFQSRRPNTSFCFLDIRSPGLGDTAMYLCATSRLSGGAYEQYFGPGTRLTVT.

The chain links TRBV5-4 to TRBJ2-5; the D gene is possibly TRBD2 (5 bases). Trimming stripped 2 bases from V and 5 bases from J, with 19 bases between. This CDR3 contains 16 residues. CDR1 and CDR2 from the germline V gene are SGHNT and YYREEE (reference sequence). The CDR3 is CASSFGLANDGETQYF. The CDR3 coding sequence is TGTGCCAGCAGCTTCGGGCTAGCAAACGACGGGGAGACCCAGTACTTC.

The chain carries TRBV6-1 and TRBJ1-1; D gene unclear. Germline V lookup: CDR1 MNHNS, CDR2 SASEGT. The CDR3 is made up of 13 amino acids. V was trimmed by 2 bases and J by 1 base, leaving 5 bases between them. This chain's CDR3 is CASSERWNTEAFF. In DNA, the CDR3 is TGTGCCAGCAGTGAAAGGTGGAACACTGAAGCTTTCTTT.

The rearrangement uses TRBV5-1 and TRBJ1-2; D call uncertain. CDR1 and CDR2 (germline): SGHRS, YFSETQ. The V gene lost 0 bases and the J gene lost 1 base, with 4 bases spanning the gap. This CDR3 is built from 13 residues. The CDR3 here is CASSLASNYGYTF. CDR3 coding DNA: TGCGCCAGCAGCTTGGCTAGTAACTATGGCTACACCTTC.

The rearrangement links TRBV19 to TRBJ1-2; 8 nucleotides agree with TRBD1. The length of the CDR3 is 13 residues. Germline assignment: CDR1 LNHDA and CDR2 SQIVND (reference sequence). With V trimmed by 6 bases and J by 7 bases, 7 bases remained unmatched. This CDR3 reads CASSPQGAGGYTF. The CDR3 region has the DNA TGTGCCAGTAGCCCCCAGGGGGCGGGTGGCTACACCTTC.

The chain combines TRBV15 with TRBJ2-1; 13 bases line up with TRBD2. The trim removed 1 base at V and 7 bases at J, leaving 16 bases unmatched. CDR1 and CDR2 from the germline V gene are LNHNV and YYDKDF (reference sequence). CDR3 length: 20 residues. CDR3 nucleotides: TGTGCCACCAGCAGAGTTGGATGGACTAGCGGGAGCCAGACGTGGAATGAGCAGTTCTTC. Translation gives CATSRVGWTSGSQTWNEQFF.

The chain carries TRBV5-1 and TRBJ1-4, with D tentatively TRBD1 (6 bases). V was cut by 0 bases and J by 7 bases, with 7 bases left in between. The CDR3 length is 13 residues. CDR1 is SGHRS and CDR2 is YFSETQ in the germline V gene. Here the CDR3 DNA reads TGCGCCAGCAGCTTGGCAGGGGTTGAAAAACTGTTTTTT. The encoded protein is CASSLAGVEKLFF.

V is TRBV5-4 and J is TRBJ1-4, with D unclear. The CDR3 has 18 residues. Trimming pared 4 bases from V and 0 bases from J, leaving 19 bases between. The germline V gene encodes CDR1 SGHNT and CDR2 YYREEE (reference sequence). The CDR3 protein is CASSPKQSAAATNEKLFF. DNA for the CDR3: TGTGCCAGCAGCCCTAAACAGTCGGCCGCTGCAACTAATGAAAAACTGTTTTTT.

This clone was seen more than once but under ten times. The rearrangement links TRBV5-1 to TRBJ2-1, with 7 bases matching TRBD1. This CDR3 contains 15 residues. Germline loops: CDR1 SGHRS, CDR2 YFSETQ. V gave up 6 bases and J gave up 1 base; unmatched junction bases: 7. The CDR3 reads CASTDRAKSYNEQFF. DNA of the CDR3: TGCGCCAGCACCGACAGGGCCAAGTCCTACAATGAGCAGTTCTTC.

This clone was seen just once. This CDR3 is CATSNINSGTDTQYF. The CDR3 DNA reads TGTGCCACCAGCAACATCAATTCGGGGACAGATACGCAGTATTTT. This chain uses TRBV15 with TRBJ2-3; weak D call: TRBD2 (5 bases). V lost 4 bases, J lost 3 bases, and 14 bases lay in between. This CDR3 is built from 15 residues. The germline CDR1 and CDR2 sequences are LNHNV and YYDKDF (reference sequence).

The chain combines TRBV11-3 with TRBJ1-1; maybe TRBD1 (5 bases). The CDR3 runs 13 residues. Per the germline V gene, CDR1 is SGHNT and CDR2 is YENEEA. The V and J ends lost 2 bases and 5 bases respectively, with 9 bases between them. The CDR3 sequence is CASSLMGDTEAFF. CDR3 nucleotides: TGTGCCAGCAGCTTAATGGGGGATACTGAAGCTTTCTTT.

CDR3 DNA sequence: TGTGCCAGCAGCTTAACAGATAATACGCAGTATTTT. Translated: CASSLTDNTQYF. The V call is TRBV7-9, the J call TRBJ2-3, with D unresolved. Trimming removed 2 bases from V and 7 bases from J, with 7 bases in between. Germline CDR1 reads SEHNR; CDR2 reads FQNEAQ (reference sequence). This CDR3 is built from 12 residues.

The chain carries TRBV28 and TRBJ1-3; 7 positions match TRBD1. V lost 3 bases and J lost 3; bases outside the gene matches: 8. CDR3 length: 16 amino acids. The germline gives CDR1 MDHEN, CDR2 SYDVKM. The CDR3 DNA sequence: TGTGCCAGCAGTTTGGAACAGGGGTGGAGTGGAAACACCATATATTTT. It yields the protein CASSLEQGWSGNTIYF.